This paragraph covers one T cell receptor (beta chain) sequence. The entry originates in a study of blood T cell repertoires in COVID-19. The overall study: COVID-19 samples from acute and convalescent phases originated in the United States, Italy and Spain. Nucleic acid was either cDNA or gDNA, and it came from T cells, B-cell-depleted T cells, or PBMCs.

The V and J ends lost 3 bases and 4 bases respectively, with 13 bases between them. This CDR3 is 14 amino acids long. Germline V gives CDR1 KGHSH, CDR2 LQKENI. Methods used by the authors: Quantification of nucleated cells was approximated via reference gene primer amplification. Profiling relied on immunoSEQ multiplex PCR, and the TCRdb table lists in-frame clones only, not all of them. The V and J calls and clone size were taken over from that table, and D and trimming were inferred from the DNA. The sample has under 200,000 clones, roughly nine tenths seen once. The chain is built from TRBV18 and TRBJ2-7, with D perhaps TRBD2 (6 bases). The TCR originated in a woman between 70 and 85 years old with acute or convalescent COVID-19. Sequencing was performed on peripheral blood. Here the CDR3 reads CASSPAPGGYEQYF. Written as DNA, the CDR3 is TGTGCCAGCTCACCTGCACCCGGGGGTTACGAGCAGTACTTC.